The text below deals with one TCR beta chain. Its antigen is not yet known. No base qualities exist here, and no much larger clone lies one base off it. This entry is derived from a study of beta chain features in type 1 diabetes (dated by TCRdb to the late 2010s). As for the study more broadly: No differences in mean age, gender distribution, total cell number or subset yield were found between patients and healthy donors. A total of about 100,000,000 sorted cells were examined across all samples, and RNA yield correlated strongly with the number of cells per subset. In the study, TCRB repertoires of sorted circulating CD4+ T cell subsets from recently diagnosed type 1 diabetes patients were compared with those of matched healthy donors. Regulatory and stem cell-like memory subsets were obtained from only 8 patients and roughly 8 healthy donors, while naive and central memory subsets were obtained from all 30 or so donors.

The High Capacity cDNA Reverse Transcription Kit was used to reverse transcribe all of the isolated RNA, meaning that expressed TCRB transcripts were what got sequenced. Deep immunoSEQ sequencing was performed on naive, central memory and regulatory T cell samples, with an average of approximately 3.9 million total reads per sample. Sorted cells were lysed in RLT buffer and RNA was extracted with DNase-treated RNeasy Micro or Mini kits, depending on cell number. To prevent cross-contamination, every cell subset was processed on its own, while patient and healthy donor samples were processed together. TCRB sequences were amplified from cDNA with the immunoSEQ multiplex PCR, producing 87-bp fragments spanning the CDR3 region. Amplicons were sequenced on the Illumina HiSeq platform. Regarding the original processing steps: PCR bias was corrected computationally using synthetic template baselines, and reads within Hamming distance 2 were collapsed, with unmergeable singletons discarded. Reads were aligned against IMGT to assign V, D and J genes, CDR3 length and insertions or deletions at six rearrangement sites. Within each subset, clonotype counts were normalized to the number of sorted cells before true diversity and Gini coefficients were calculated with the tcR R package. The overlap coefficient, calculated on TCRB nucleotide sequences, was used to measure repertoire sharing. Imported from immuneACCESS, the table was reduced by TCRdb to in-frame sequences with V and J called. These copies leave out some clones; in studies compared against another copy, an unresolved V gene accounts for under half, and the cause of the remainder is not known. V and J calls plus clone size are reproduced from that table; the DNA served to infer D and trimming. In this sample the table shows some 150,000 clones, 6.9% of which occur a single time. Jointly, the top ten make up about 1.3% of the sample.

What the work shows at the level of the full study, not this receptor alone: Because cDNA was sequenced instead of genomic DNA, highly expressing activated cells could be over-represented, though the groups showed no difference in activation or CD3 levels. Because small numbers of individuals were included in the HLA sub-analyses, any influence of HLA type on TCRB rearrangement was left unresolved. Shorter templates might have been favored by PCR, but patient and control samples were amplified and corrected together, so both groups would have been affected equally by any skew. Naive, central memory and regulatory TCRB repertoires appeared to be more similar among patients than among healthy donors. Fewer insertions and more nucleotide deletions at VDJ recombination sites were observed in patients with type 1 diabetes, implying thymic rearrangement abnormalities. Type 1 diabetes patients showed a moderate but significant shortening of TCRB CDR3 length in all four CD4+ subsets.

Each donor gave one peripheral blood draw, about 110 mL on average, collected into heparinised tubes. A BD FACSAria II and a panel including CD45RO, CCR7, CD25, CD127, CD95 and CD27 were used to sort naive, central memory, regulatory and stem cell-like memory CD4+ T cells. All sorted populations exceeded 95% purity. PBMCs were isolated right away by Lymphoprep density gradient centrifugation and were stained directly, without culture. To minimize batch effects, samples were stained and sorted in pairs, one healthy donor with one patient per experiment. CDR1 and CDR2, per the germline V gene (reference sequence), are MNHNY and SVGAGI. The CDR3, cysteine through phenylalanine, is 13 amino acids long. The retained sequence is limited to the CDR3, 39 bases, with the frame set at the first base. Germline trimming amounts to 5 bases on V and 5 bases on J, with 3 as the count of junction bases outside the gene matches.

Material for sequencing was central memory CD4+ T cells from blood. The receptor's source is a woman younger than 45 in good health. The rearrangement combines TRBV6-6 with TRBJ1-1; the junction holds 9 bases that match TRBD1. The base sequence is TGTGCCAGCAGTGGGACAGGGCCGACTGAAGCTTTCTTT. This is translated as CASSGTGPTEAFF.